What follows are 4 T cell receptor beta chains derived from one specimen sequenced in a study of identifying expanded T cells in peripheral blood. Sequenced by immunoSEQ multiplex PCR; TCRdb stores in-frame clones only, minus some. The sample includes about 74,000 clones, roughly 86% of them seen just once. Source material: blood. The receptors stem from a person between 18 and 75 years old in good health.

V is TRBV28 and J is TRBJ2-7, with 10 bases that match TRBD2. Germline V CDR1 and CDR2: MDHEN, SYDVKM. J lost 3 bases, V lost 6 bases, and 8 bases had no gene match. The CDR3 contains 15 residues. CDR3 amino acids: CASRPTSGNIYEQYF. The CDR3, as DNA: TGTGCCAGCAGACCCACTAGCGGGAATATCTACGAGCAGTACTTC. Using reference TRBV28 and TRBJ2-7 for the parts outside the CDR3, the full variable domain is DVKVTQSSRYLVKRTGEKVFLECVQDMDHENMFWYRQDPGLGLRLIYFSYDVKMKEKGDIPEGYSVSREKKERFSLILESASTNQTSMYLCASRPTSGNIYEQYFGPGTRLTVT.

This clone was seen once. This chain's CDR3 is CASSYGAGGYEQYF. The DNA of the CDR3 is TGTGCCAGCAGTTACGGAGCGGGCGGGTACGAGCAGTACTTC. The chain links TRBV6-5 to TRBJ2-7; D possibly corresponds to TRBD2 (6 bases). Germline V gene sequence: CDR1 MNHEY, CDR2 SVGAGI. This CDR3 comprises 14 residues. Trimming removed 2 bases at V and 4 bases at J, with 12 bases between.

This sequence joins TRBV19 and TRBJ2-7, with D tentatively TRBD1 (6 bases). The CDR3 spans 14 residues. Germline loops: CDR1 LNHDA, CDR2 SQIVND (reference sequence). V was trimmed by 2 bases and J by 0 bases, leaving 8 bases between them. CDR3: CASSIRDNSYEQYF. CDR3 nucleotide sequence: TGTGCCAGTAGTATAAGGGACAACTCCTACGAGCAGTACTTC.

The gene calls are TRBV5-1 and TRBJ1-2, with 9 bases aligning to TRBD1. The V gene end was trimmed by 2 bases and the J gene end by 0 bases; junction bases not matched to a gene: 20. The germline V gene encodes CDR1 SGHRS and CDR2 YFSETQ. CDR3 length: 21 residues. The CDR3 spells CASSFYGPSGQGPQANYGYTF. The CDR3 DNA reads TGCGCCAGCAGCTTTTATGGACCCTCTGGACAGGGGCCCCAAGCTAACTATGGCTACACCTTC.